What follows is one T cell receptor (beta chain) and its context. This sample stems from a study of blood T cell repertoires in COVID-19. About the study: Acute and convalescent COVID-19 samples came from the United States, Italy and Spain. From T cells, B-cell-depleted T cells, or PBMCs came the material, which was cDNA or gDNA.

TCRdb's table, derived via immunoSEQ multiplex PCR, lists solely in-frame clones and lacks some. The sample has a few hundred thousand clones; more than 85% are singletons. The material sequenced was peripheral blood. This clonotype was sampled from a man in his sixties with acute or convalescent COVID-19.

In nucleotides, the CDR3 is TGTGCCAGCAGCCCACCTACCCTAGGCTCTGGAAACACCATATATTTT. Amino acids: CASSPPTLGSGNTIYF. This sequence joins TRBV7-9 and TRBJ1-3, with D unresolved. CDR1 is SEHNR, CDR2 FQNEAQ, per germline (reference sequence). The V end lost 5 bases, the J end lost 0 bases, and 14 bases lay between the germline ends. This CDR3 comprises 16 residues.